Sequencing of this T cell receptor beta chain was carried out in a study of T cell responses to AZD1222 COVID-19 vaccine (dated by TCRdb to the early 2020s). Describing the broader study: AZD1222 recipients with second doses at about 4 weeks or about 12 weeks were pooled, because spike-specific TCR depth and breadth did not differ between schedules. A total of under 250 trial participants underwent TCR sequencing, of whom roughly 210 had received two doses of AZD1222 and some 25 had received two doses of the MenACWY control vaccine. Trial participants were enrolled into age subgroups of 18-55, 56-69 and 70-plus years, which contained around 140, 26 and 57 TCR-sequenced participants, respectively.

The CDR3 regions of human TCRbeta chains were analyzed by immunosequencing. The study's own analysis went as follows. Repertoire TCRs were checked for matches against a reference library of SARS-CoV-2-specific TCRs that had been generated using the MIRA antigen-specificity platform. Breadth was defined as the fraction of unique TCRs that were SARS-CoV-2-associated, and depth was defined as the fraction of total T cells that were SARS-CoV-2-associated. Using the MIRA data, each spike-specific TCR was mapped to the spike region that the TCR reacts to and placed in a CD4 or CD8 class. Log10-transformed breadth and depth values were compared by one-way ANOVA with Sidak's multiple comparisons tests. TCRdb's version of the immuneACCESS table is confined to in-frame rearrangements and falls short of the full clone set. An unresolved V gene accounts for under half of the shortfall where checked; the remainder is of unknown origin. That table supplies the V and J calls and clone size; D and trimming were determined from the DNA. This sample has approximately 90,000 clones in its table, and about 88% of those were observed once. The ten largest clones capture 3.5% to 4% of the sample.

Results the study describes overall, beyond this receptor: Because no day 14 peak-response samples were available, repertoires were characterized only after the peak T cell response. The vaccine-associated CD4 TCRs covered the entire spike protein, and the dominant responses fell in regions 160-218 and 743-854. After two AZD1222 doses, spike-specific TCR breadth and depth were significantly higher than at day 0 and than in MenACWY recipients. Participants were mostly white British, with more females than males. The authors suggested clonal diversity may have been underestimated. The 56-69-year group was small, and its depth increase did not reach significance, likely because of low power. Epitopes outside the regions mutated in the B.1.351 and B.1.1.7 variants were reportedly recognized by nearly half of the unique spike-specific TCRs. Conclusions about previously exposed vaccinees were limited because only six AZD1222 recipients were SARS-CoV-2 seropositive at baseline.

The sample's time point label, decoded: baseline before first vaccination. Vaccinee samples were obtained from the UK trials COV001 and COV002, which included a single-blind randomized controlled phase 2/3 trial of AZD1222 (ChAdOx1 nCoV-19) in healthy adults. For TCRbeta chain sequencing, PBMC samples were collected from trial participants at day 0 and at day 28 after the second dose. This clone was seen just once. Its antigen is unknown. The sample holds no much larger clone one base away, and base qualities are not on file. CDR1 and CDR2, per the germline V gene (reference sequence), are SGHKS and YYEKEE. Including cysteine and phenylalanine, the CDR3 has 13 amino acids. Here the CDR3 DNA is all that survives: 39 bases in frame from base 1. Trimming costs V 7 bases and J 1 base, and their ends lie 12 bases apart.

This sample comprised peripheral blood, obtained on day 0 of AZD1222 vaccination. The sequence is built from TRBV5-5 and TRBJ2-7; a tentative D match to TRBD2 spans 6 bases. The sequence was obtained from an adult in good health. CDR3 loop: CASLRDLSYEQYF. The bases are TGTGCCAGCCTACGGGACTTATCCTACGAGCAGTACTTC. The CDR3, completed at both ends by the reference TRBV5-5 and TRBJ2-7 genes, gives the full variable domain DAGVTQSPTHLIKTRGQQVTLRCSPISGHKSVSWYQQVLGQGPQFIFQYYEKEERGRGNFPDRFSARQFPNYSSELNVNALLLGDSALYLCASLRDLSYEQYFGPGTRLTVT.